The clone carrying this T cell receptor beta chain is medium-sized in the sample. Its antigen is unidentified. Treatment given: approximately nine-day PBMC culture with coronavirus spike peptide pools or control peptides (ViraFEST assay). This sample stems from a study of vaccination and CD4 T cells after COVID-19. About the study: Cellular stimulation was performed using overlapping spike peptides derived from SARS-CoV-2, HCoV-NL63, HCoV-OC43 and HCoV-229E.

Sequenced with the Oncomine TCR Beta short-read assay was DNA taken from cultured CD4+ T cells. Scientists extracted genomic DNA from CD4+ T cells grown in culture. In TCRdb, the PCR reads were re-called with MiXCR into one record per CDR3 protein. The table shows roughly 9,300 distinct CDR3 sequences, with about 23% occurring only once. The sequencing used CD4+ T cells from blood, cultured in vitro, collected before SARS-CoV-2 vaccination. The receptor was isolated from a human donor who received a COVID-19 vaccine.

DNA for the CDR3: TGTGCCAGCAGTGAACGCCGGGACAGCAATGGCTACACCTTC. Protein sequence: CASSERRDSNGYTF. The chain employs TRBV2 and TRBJ1-2; 7 bases line up with TRBD1. Germline V CDR1 and CDR2: SNHLY, FYNNEI. The junction had 6 bases not matched to a gene; V was cut back by 2 bases and J by 6 bases. This CDR3 contains 14 residues.